This is a list of T cell receptor beta chains from one sample in a study of blood T cell repertoires in COVID-19. The repertoire was sequenced with immunoSEQ multiplex PCR; TCRdb's copy has only in-frame clones and lacks some. The sample includes fewer than 250,000 clones, about 80% of them seen just once. Sequencing used peripheral blood. Source of these receptors: a woman of 80 years or more with acute or convalescent COVID-19. Each CDR3 is given with its conserved first and last residue. D genes are given only for firm matches. Size values are once, few and many counts, or a class for expanded clones, and some rows have none.

v_gene	abundance	d_gene	j_gene	CDR3aa	CDR3nt
TRBV24-1	-	TRBD1	TRBJ2-3	CATSESRRTGEFTDTQYF	TGTGCCACCAGTGAATCTCGACGGACAGGGGAATTCACAGATACGCAGTATTTT
TRBV5-1	-	TRBD1	TRBJ2-3	CASSLGQGRDTQYF	TGCGCCAGCAGCTTGGGACAGGGAAGGGATACGCAGTATTTT
TRBV27	few	TRBD2	TRBJ2-7	CASSPLLAGGTYEQYF	TGTGCCAGCAGTCCCTTACTAGCGGGGGGAACCTACGAGCAGTACTTC
TRBV6-2/TRBV6-3	-	-	TRBJ2-5	CASSPGPGEEETQYF	TGTGCCAGCAGCCCGGGGCCGGGGGAGGAAGAGACCCAGTACTTC
TRBV18	-	TRBD1	TRBJ1-2	CASSPGQGNGYTF	TGTGCCAGCTCACCAGGACAGGGCAACGGCTACACCTTC
TRBV29-1	-	TRBD1	TRBJ1-4	CSVQDRVKEKLFF	TGCAGCGTTCAGGACAGGGTGAAAGAAAAACTGTTTTTT
TRBV5-1	-	-	TRBJ2-1	CASSLGQRASYNEQFF	TGCGCCAGCAGCTTGGGCCAGCGGGCTTCCTACAATGAGCAGTTCTTC
TRBV2	-	TRBD2	TRBJ2-1	CASSESGEYNEQFF	TGTGCCAGCAGTGAGAGCGGGGAGTACAATGAGCAGTTCTTC
TRBV5-1	-	TRBD2	TRBJ2-1	CASSRGLAGSSYNEQFF	TGCGCCAGCAGCCGGGGACTAGCGGGAAGCTCCTACAATGAGCAGTTCTTC
TRBV9	-	TRBD2	TRBJ2-7	CASSVEASGGPSSYEQYF	TGTGCCAGCAGCGTAGAGGCTAGCGGGGGGCCAAGCTCCTACGAGCAGTACTTC
TRBV7-8	-	-	TRBJ2-2	CASRGTVNTGELFF	TGTGCCAGCAGGGGGACTGTGAACACCGGGGAGCTGTTTTTT
TRBV7-9	-	-	TRBJ1-6	CASSFGYNSPLHF	TGTGCCAGCAGCTTCGGCTATAATTCACCCCTCCACTTT
TRBV15	-	-	TRBJ1-5	CATSRVTVSQPQHF	TGTGCCACCAGCAGAGTGACAGTCAGTCAGCCCCAGCATTTT
TRBV7-2	-	-	TRBJ2-7	CASSTAGTENYEQYF	TGTGCCAGCAGCACCGCCGGGACTGAGAACTACGAGCAGTACTTC
TRBV9	-	TRBD1	TRBJ1-1	CASSDGRTGAGRTEAFF	TGTGCCAGCAGCGACGGGCGGACAGGGGCGGGGAGGACTGAAGCTTTCTTT
TRBV6-6	-	-	TRBJ1-1	CASSYGGRGKLTEAFF	TGTGCCAGCAGTTACGGAGGGAGGGGGAAACTTACTGAAGCTTTCTTT
TRBV19	-	-	TRBJ2-3	CASSIGGGVTDTQYF	TGTGCCAGTAGTATTGGGGGGGGCGTGACAGATACGCAGTATTTT
TRBV5-4	-	-	TRBJ1-1	CASSFSDSEAFF	TGTGCCAGCAGCTTCTCTGACAGTGAAGCTTTCTTT